These T cell receptor beta chains were read from a single sample in a study of T cells in Graves' hyperthyroidism and ophthalmopathy. TCRdb called the multiplex PCR reads again in MiXCR, with one record for every CDR3 protein. This table has some 720,000 distinct CDR3 sequences, about a sixth appearing once. The sample was blood. These receptors were obtained from a young man with Graves' hyperthyroidism. Both conserved end residues are part of each CDR3. Fields, in order: J gene, V gene, clone size, D gene, CDR3 DNA, CDR3 protein. A D gene is named only where the DNA matches it firmly. The listing skips clone size in some rows; elsewhere it reads once, few, many or a size class.

>TRBJ1-3|TRBV20-1|-|-
TGCAGTGCTACACAGGGTCCCGGAAACACCATATATTTT
CSATQGPGNTIYF
>TRBJ2-5|TRBV7-2|many|-
TGTGCCAGCAGCCTGCTCGGGGCCCAGTACTTC
CASSLLGAQYF
>TRBJ2-5|TRBV7-2|many|-
TGTGCCAGCAGCTTGGGTTTGGAGGTCCAGTACTTC
CASSLGLEVQYF
>TRBJ2-1|TRBV6-4|-|-
TGTGCCAGCAGTGACTCGCTCGGGGGCTCCTACAATGAGCAGTTCTTC
CASSDSLGGSYNEQFF
>TRBJ1-5|TRBV15|few|TRBD1
TGTGCCACCAGCAGAGTATCGGGACAGGGGATAGCCTATAGCAATCAGCCCCAGCATTTT
CATSRVSGQGIAYSNQPQHF
>TRBJ2-7|TRBV10-3|-|-
TGTGCCATCAGTGAGTCCCAGCGCAGGTACGAGCAGTACTTC
CAISESQRRYEQYF
>TRBJ1-1|TRBV5-4|-|-
TGTGCCAGCACCCTTCCTTCGACAACTGAAGCTTTCTTT
CASTLPSTTEAFF
>TRBJ2-2|TRBV6-1|-|-
TGTGCCAGCAGCCTGACAGGACTGAACACCGGGGAGCTGTTTTTT
CASSLTGLNTGELFF
>TRBJ2-1|TRBV20-1|many|TRBD2
TGCAGTGCTCTCGGACTAGCGGGTCTCTACAATGAGCAGTTCTTC
CSALGLAGLYNEQFF
>TRBJ1-5|TRBV18|many|-
TGTGCCAGCTCACCCGTTGGTGTTAGCAATCAGCCCCAGCATTTT
CASSPVGVSNQPQHF
>TRBJ1-1|TRBV12-3/TRBV12-4|few|-
TGTGCCAGCAGTTTTTCGACAGGTGAAGCTTTCTTT
CASSFSTGEAFF
>TRBJ2-7|TRBV6-2/TRBV6-3|many|-
TGTGCCAGCAGGGAGGGACCGCGGTTGCTCAGTTACGAGCAGTACTTC
CASREGPRLLSYEQYF
>TRBJ2-3|TRBV28|-|TRBD2
TGTGCCAGCAGGGCCGCCACTAGCGCCGCAGATACGCAGTATTTT
CASRAATSAADTQYF
>TRBJ1-1|TRBV30|-|TRBD1
TGTGCCTGGAGTGTACTAACAGGGAGGGGGCCTGAAGCTTTCTTT
CAWSVLTGRGPEAFF
>TRBJ1-2|TRBV19|-|-
TGTGCCAGTAGGGTAGTCGGACACCTCTATGGCTACACCTTC
CASRVVGHLYGYTF
>TRBJ1-1|TRBV7-9|-|-
TGTGCCAGCAGCTTAGATCGGGGGGCGCAGACTGAAGCTTTCTTT
CASSLDRGAQTEAFF
>TRBJ2-7|TRBV2|many|TRBD2
TGTGCCAGCAGGGGCCCGGGAGGTTATAATTACGAGCAGTACTTC
CASRGPGGYNYEQYF
>TRBJ2-3|TRBV9|many|TRBD1
TGTGCCAGCAGCGCACCAAGGCGACAGGGGGCATTTGGGACAGATACGCAGTATTTT
CASSAPRRQGAFGTDTQYF
>TRBJ1-2|TRBV28|-|TRBD1
TGTGCCAGCAGTTTCGGGACAGGGATGTTCTATGGCTACACCTTC
CASSFGTGMFYGYTF
>TRBJ1-2|TRBV7-8|-|-
TGTGCCAGCAGCTTAGCGCGGCAGCCCTTAAACTATGGCTACACCTTC
CASSLARQPLNYGYTF
>TRBJ2-1|TRBV7-9|many|TRBD1
TGTGCCAGCAACCAGGGGGCCGTAAACAATGAGCAGTTCTTC
CASNQGAVNNEQFF
>TRBJ2-6|TRBV5-1|-|-
TGCGCCAGCAGCACGACAGGTAGCTCTGGGGCCAACGTCCTGACTTTC
CASSTTGSSGANVLTF
>TRBJ2-3|TRBV12-3/TRBV12-4|few|-
TGTGCCAGCAGTTTGAACTTCGGCGGGGCAGGGTTCACAGATACGCAGTATTTT
CASSLNFGGAGFTDTQYF
>TRBJ1-2|TRBV7-9|few|TRBD1
TGTGCCAGCGGCTTAGGGACAGGGAACGGCTACACCTTC
CASGLGTGNGYTF
>TRBJ2-1|TRBV7-2|-|-
TGTGCCAGCAGCTTAGTTAAGCGGGACAATGAGCAGTTCTTC
CASSLVKRDNEQFF
>TRBJ2-7|TRBV7-3|-|TRBD2
TGTGCCAGCAGCTTAAGTCCGGGAGGGCCGGGGGAGCAGTACTTC
CASSLSPGGPGEQYF
>TRBJ2-7|TRBV5-5|few|TRBD1
TGTGCCAGCAGCCGGTCAGGGGGCGTGGACCCCTACGAGCAGTACTTC
CASSRSGGVDPYEQYF
>TRBJ2-1|TRBV6-2/TRBV6-3|many|-
TGTGCCAGCAGTTACTCAGAAAAGCACAAGGTGGGGAATGAGCAGTTCTTC
CASSYSEKHKVGNEQFF
>TRBJ1-1|TRBV28|-|-
TGTGCCAGCACCACCCCTGGTGGGGCTTTCTTT
CASTTPGGAFF
>TRBJ1-5|TRBV20-1|-|-
TGCAGTGCTAAAAGGCCGAACAATCAGCCCCAGCATTTT
CSAKRPNNQPQHF